The 25 T cell receptor beta chains reported below all come from one sample, sequenced in a study of cytomegalovirus exposure and HLA in healthy donors. Profiled with immunoSEQ multiplex PCR; TCRdb holds only in-frame clones, not every one. The sample has approximately 180,000 clones, about nine tenths seen once; the top ten hold approximately 2.6%. Material for sequencing was PBMCs. The receptor source for this set is a man between 18 and 29 years old in good health and CMV-seropositive.

J is TRBJ1-3 and V is TRBV15, with 7 bases fitting TRBD1. The CDR3 runs to 14 residues. CDR1 is LNHNV and CDR2 is YYDKDF in the germline V gene (reference sequence). The V and J ends lost 9 bases and 1 base, in that order; junction bases with no gene match: 6. CDR3 DNA sequence: TGTGCCACACAGGGGTGGGGATCTGGAAACACCATATATTTT. Translating it yields CATQGWGSGNTIYF.

The chain employs TRBV7-2 and TRBJ2-7; TRBD2 might be the D (6 bases). Trimming removed 10 bases at V and 6 bases at J, with 16 bases between. Germline V gene sequence: CDR1 SGHTA, CDR2 FQGNSA. The CDR3 length is 12 residues. Here the CDR3 DNA reads TGTGCCACGCGGGAATGGGCGGGCGAGCAGTACTTC. It is translated as CATREWAGEQYF.

This clone occurred once. The V gene is TRBV18, the J gene TRBJ2-7; 13 bases are a match to TRBD2. J gave up 7 bases and V 3 bases, and 6 bases lay outside the gene matches. The CDR3 consists of 15 residues. Looked up from germline, CDR1 is KGHSH and CDR2 is LQKENI. Written as DNA, the CDR3 is TGTGCCAGCTCACCCGGACTAGCGGGGGATATAGAGCAGTACTTC. Amino acids: CASSPGLAGDIEQYF. Together with reference TRBV18 and TRBJ2-7, the CDR3 gives the full variable domain: NAGVMQNPRHLVRRRGQEARLRCSPMKGHSHVYWYRQLPEEGLKFMVYLQKENIIDESGMPKERFSAEFPKEGPSILRIQQVVRGDSAAYFCASSPGLAGDIEQYFGPGTRLTVT.

The chain recombines TRBV19 with TRBJ2-7, with 8 bases identical to TRBD2. From germline, CDR1 is LNHDA and CDR2 SQIVND (reference sequence). The CDR3 extends over 14 amino acids. The junction had 2 bases not matched to a gene; V was cut back by 4 bases and J by 0 bases. The CDR3 DNA reads TGTGCCAGTAGTAGCGCGGGAGGCTCCTACGAGCAGTACTTC. It encodes CASSSAGGSYEQYF.

This clone came up once. The V and J genes are TRBV4-1 and TRBJ2-2; 11 nucleotides line up with TRBD2. There are 17 residues in the CDR3. The V segment lost 1 base and the J segment 5 bases; nucleotides outside the gene matches: 6. Germline CDR1 MGHRA, CDR2 YSYEKL. In nucleotides, the CDR3 is TGCGCCAGCAGCCAAGGACTAGCGGGGATCGCTACCGGGGAGCTGTTTTTT. Translating gives CASSQGLAGIATGELFF.

The rearrangement links TRBV11-2 to TRBJ1-5; D may be TRBD1 (5 bases). CDR3 length equals 13 residues. Per the germline V gene, CDR1 is SGHAT and CDR2 is FQNNGV. The germline V and J ends were trimmed by 4 bases and 6 bases, with 10 bases remaining between them. CDR3 DNA sequence: TGTGCCAGCAGCTCGTCTCAGGGTCAGCCCCAGCATTTT. It codes for CASSSSQGQPQHF. Full variable domain (outside the CDR3, taken from reference TRBV11-2 and TRBJ1-5): EAGVAQSPRYKIIEKRQSVAFWCNPISGHATLYWYQQILGQGPKLLIQFQNNGVVDDSQLPKDRFSAERLKGVDSTLKIQPAKLEDSAVYLCASSSSQGQPQHFGDGTRLSIL.

The J gene is TRBJ2-1, the V gene TRBV4-2, with 10 bases fitting TRBD2. In germline, CDR1 is LGHNA, CDR2 YNFKEQ. Trimming cost V 0 bases and J 6 bases; bases outside gene matches: 8. The CDR3 covers 17 residues. For the CDR3, the DNA is TGTGCCAGCAGCCAAGATTTGGGAAGCGGGGGGGGCAATGAGCAGTTCTTC. As protein: CASSQDLGSGGGNEQFF.

The chain recombines TRBV5-5 with TRBJ2-7, with D possibly TRBD2 on 5 matching bases. Between the trimmed V and J ends, which lost 1 base and 6 bases, there was a span of 11 bases. Germline values: CDR1 SGHKS, CDR2 YYEKEE (reference sequence). The CDR3 length is 13 residues. In DNA, the CDR3 is TGTGCCAGCAGCTTGTTAAGGGAGCGCGAGCAGTACTTC. Translation: CASSLLREREQYF.

The V and J genes are TRBV7-9 and TRBJ2-3, with no clear D. Germline V gives CDR1 SEHNR, CDR2 FQNEAQ (reference sequence). The V and J ends lost 1 base and 3 bases respectively, with 8 bases between them. The CDR3 covers 14 residues. The CDR3 DNA reads as TGTGCCAGCAGCTTAGGTTTCCAGACAGATACGCAGTATTTT. Its translation: CASSLGFQTDTQYF.

This chain uses TRBV6-5 with TRBJ2-5; 9 bases are a match to TRBD2. Germline V gene sequence: CDR1 MNHEY, CDR2 SVGAGI. The CDR3 has 15 residues. After removal of 5 bases from V and 5 bases from J, the junction contained 9 bases not matched to a gene. This CDR3 reads CASSRFSGSSETQYF. The CDR3 DNA reads TGTGCCAGCAGTCGATTTAGCGGGAGTTCGGAGACCCAGTACTTC.

The chain employs TRBV29-1 and TRBJ1-2; 9 bases fit TRBD1. The V and J ends lost 6 bases and 3 bases, in that order; junction bases with no gene match: 2. The CDR3 length is 12 residues. Germline values: CDR1 SQVTM, CDR2 ANQGSEA. The CDR3 loop reads CSVWTGDYGYTF. Written as DNA, the CDR3 is TGCAGCGTGTGGACAGGGGACTATGGCTACACCTTC.

The gene calls are TRBV6-8 and TRBJ1-5; a possible D gene is TRBD1 (5 bases). V gave up 6 bases and J gave up 1 base, with 10 bases separating them. The germline V gene encodes CDR1 MNHGY and CDR2 SAAAGT. The CDR3 extends over 14 amino acids. The CDR3 sequence: CASRTGGSNQPQHF. As DNA, the CDR3 is TGTGCCAGCAGAACGGGGGGGAGCAATCAGCCCCAGCATTTT.

The chain's CDR3 is CASLKSGRAYNEQFF. The CDR3 DNA follows: TGTGCCAGTCTGAAGTCTGGGAGAGCCTACAATGAGCAGTTCTTC. The J gene is TRBJ2-1, the V gene TRBV5-6; tentatively, D is TRBD2 (5 bases). V lost 8 bases, J lost 2 bases, and 17 bases lay in between. The length of the CDR3 is 15 residues. CDR1 is SGHDT, CDR2 YYEEEE, per germline. The full variable domain, with the rest looked up from reference TRBV5-6 and TRBJ2-1, is DAGVTQSPTHLIKTRGQQVTLRCSPKSGHDTVSWYQQALGQGPQFIFQYYEEEERQRGNFPDRFSGHQFPNYSSELNVNALLLGDSALYLCASLKSGRAYNEQFFGPGTRLTVL.

The V gene is TRBV7-3, the J gene TRBJ2-7, with D perhaps matching TRBD1 (5 bases). The V end lost 4 bases, the J end lost 0 bases, and 16 bases lay between the germline ends. This CDR3 is 16 amino acids long. Germline V gene data show CDR1 as SGHTA and CDR2 as FQGTGA. DNA of the CDR3: TGTGCCAGCAGCTCCTCGACAGAACGATTCTCCTACGAGCAGTACTTC. Protein: CASSSSTERFSYEQYF. Full variable domain (remainder filled in from reference TRBV7-3 and TRBJ2-7): GAGVSQTPSNKVTEKGKYVELRCDPISGHTALYWYRQSLGQGPEFLIYFQGTGAADDSGLPNDRFFAVRPEGSVSTLKIQRTERGDSAVYLCASSSSTERFSYEQYFGPGTRLTVT.

V and J are TRBV19 and TRBJ1-1, with a possible D match to TRBD1 (5 bases). The CDR3 has 14 amino acids. Germline lookup yields CDR1 LNHDA and CDR2 SQIVND (reference sequence). Trimming took off 0 bases at V and 4 bases at J, with 9 bases between the two ends. The CDR3 sequence is CASSIDQGRTEAFF. CDR3 nucleotides: TGTGCCAGTAGTATAGATCAGGGTCGCACTGAAGCTTTCTTT.

CDR3 residues: CASKMVGDSKKNEAFF. CDR3 DNA: TGTGCCAGCAAAATGGTGGGGGACAGCAAAAAGAATGAAGCTTTCTTT. The V gene is TRBV9, the J gene TRBJ1-1, with 7 bases aligning to TRBD1. CDR1 is SGDLS, CDR2 YYNGEE, per germline. The CDR3 is 16 amino acids. The V segment lost 6 bases and the J segment 7 bases; nucleotides outside the gene matches: 18.

About this clone: Germline is not matched at one junction end, which may reflect a read error. The gene calls are TRBV7-7 and TRBJ2-7, with 9 bases lining up with TRBD1. The CDR3 sequence is 14 residues long. The germline V gene has CDR1 SSHAT and CDR2 FNYEAQ (reference sequence). The DNA of the CDR3 is TGTGCTAGCAGCCCCGGGACAGGGTCCTACGAGCAGTACTTC. Protein: CASSPGTGSYEQYF.

Worth noting for this clone: The sample carries other DNA sequences with the same CDR3. The V and J genes are TRBV29-1 and TRBJ2-2, with TRBD1 matching over 7 bases. Germline V gene sequence: CDR1 SQVTM, CDR2 ANQGSEA. With 5 bases clipped from V and 0 bases from J, the junction kept 3 bases outside the gene matches. The CDR3 totals 14 residues. CDR3 sequence: CSVRDRTNTGELFF. The CDR3 nucleotides are TGCAGCGTTAGGGACAGAACGAACACCGGGGAGCTGTTTTTT.

The gene calls are TRBV4-3 and TRBJ2-4; D gene uncertain. With 4 bases removed from V and 1 base from J, the gap between germline ends came to 11 bases. Germline V lookup: CDR1 LGHNA, CDR2 YSLEER. The length of the CDR3 is 15 residues. As DNA, the CDR3 is TGCGCCAGCAGCCTGCTGTTCGGGGCCAAAAACATTCAGTACTTC. This sequence encodes CASSLLFGAKNIQYF.

A single count supports this clone. The chain recombines TRBV4-1 with TRBJ2-7; TRBD2 matches at 7 bases. The CDR3 consists of 16 residues. Germline trimming cut 1 base from V and 3 bases from J; bases unmatched to any gene: 9. Germline V gene data show CDR1 as MGHRA and CDR2 as YSYEKL. The chain's CDR3 is CASSQVGGAGFYEQYF. CDR3 coding DNA: TGCGCCAGCAGCCAAGTAGGAGGAGCGGGGTTCTACGAGCAGTACTTC.

This clone has more than one count but fewer than ten. The chain links TRBV4-1 to TRBJ2-2; TRBD2 might be the D (6 bases). The CDR3 has 17 residues. The germline gives CDR1 MGHRA, CDR2 YSYEKL. Trimming removed 0 bases at V and 8 bases at J, with 19 bases between. The CDR3 loop is CASSQDRASATGGELFF. CDR3 DNA sequence: TGCGCCAGCAGCCAAGATCGGGCTAGCGCGACCGGGGGGGAGCTGTTTTTT.

The chain joins TRBV29-1 to TRBJ2-7; weak D call: TRBD2 (6 bases). Germline lookup yields CDR1 SQVTM and CDR2 ANQGSEA. The ends were cut back, 0 bases at V and 6 bases at J, with 12 bases in the middle. The CDR3 spans 13 residues. For the CDR3, the DNA is TGCAGCGTTGAAGAATGGGAGCGGGCCGAGCAGTACTTC. Translated: CSVEEWERAEQYF.

The V gene is TRBV19, the J gene TRBJ1-2, with D possibly matching TRBD1 (6 bases). The CDR3 runs 14 residues. Trimming removed 5 bases at V and 7 bases at J, with 17 bases between. Germline loops: CDR1 LNHDA, CDR2 SQIVND (reference sequence). CDR3: CASSADSGVSGYTF. In DNA form, the CDR3 reads TGTGCCAGTAGTGCCGATTCAGGGGTTTCTGGCTACACCTTC.

The chain recombines TRBV15 with TRBJ1-5, with D maybe TRBD1 (5 bases). The CDR3 extends over 16 amino acids. V was shortened by 0 bases and J by 5 bases, with 14 bases between the two germline ends. Germline-derived CDR1 and CDR2 are LNHNV and YYDKDF (reference sequence). This CDR3 is CATSRDIMGRDQPQHF. The CDR3 DNA reads TGTGCCACCAGCAGAGATATCATGGGCAGGGATCAGCCCCAGCATTTT.

The V gene is TRBV27, the J gene TRBJ1-2; tentative D call: TRBD1 (6 bases). Per the germline V gene, CDR1 is MNHEY and CDR2 is SMNVEV (reference sequence). This CDR3 has 15 amino acids. V shed 6 bases and J shed 8 bases, with 22 bases lying between them. The CDR3 loop is CASRTSATGHLGYTF. For the CDR3, the DNA is TGTGCCAGCAGGACCTCTGCCACGGGACATTTGGGCTACACCTTC.